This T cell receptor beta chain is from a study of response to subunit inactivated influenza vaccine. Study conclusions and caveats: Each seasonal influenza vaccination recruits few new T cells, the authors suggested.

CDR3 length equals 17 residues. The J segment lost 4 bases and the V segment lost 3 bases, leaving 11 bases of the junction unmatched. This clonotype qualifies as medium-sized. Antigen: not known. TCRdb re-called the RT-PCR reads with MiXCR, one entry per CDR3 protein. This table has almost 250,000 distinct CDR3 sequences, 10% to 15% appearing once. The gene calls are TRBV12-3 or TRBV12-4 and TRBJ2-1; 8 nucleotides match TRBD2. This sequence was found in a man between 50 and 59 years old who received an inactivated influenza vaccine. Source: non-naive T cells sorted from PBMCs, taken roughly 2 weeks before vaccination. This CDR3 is CASSFQLSGGKYNEQFF. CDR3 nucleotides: TGTGCCAGCAGTTTCCAGCTAAGCGGGGGCAAATACAATGAGCAGTTCTTC.